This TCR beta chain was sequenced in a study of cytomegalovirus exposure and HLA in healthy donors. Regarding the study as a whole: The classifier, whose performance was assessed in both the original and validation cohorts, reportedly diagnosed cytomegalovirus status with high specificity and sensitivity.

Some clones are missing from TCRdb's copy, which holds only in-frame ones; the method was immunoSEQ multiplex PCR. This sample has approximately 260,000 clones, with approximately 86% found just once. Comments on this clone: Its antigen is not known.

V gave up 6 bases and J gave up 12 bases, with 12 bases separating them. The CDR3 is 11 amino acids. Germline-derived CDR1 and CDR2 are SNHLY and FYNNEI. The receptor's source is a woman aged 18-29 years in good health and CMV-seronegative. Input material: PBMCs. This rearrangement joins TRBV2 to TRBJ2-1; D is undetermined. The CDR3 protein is CASSGRVSQFF. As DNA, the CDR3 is TGTGCCAGCAGCGGCCGGGTCTCGCAGTTCTTC.